The clone carrying this T cell receptor (beta chain) was seen a single time. Its antigen is currently unknown. This CDR3 is built from 17 residues. The V gene's germline CDR1 is SGHVS and CDR2 FNYEAQ. Trimming shortened V by 1 base and J by 0 bases, and 13 bases separated the two germline ends. This entry comes from a study of shared clonotypes between healthy human individuals. Study background: Each donor's CD4 naive and CD4 memory cells filled three plates apiece, CD8 naive two, and CD8 memory one. Study-level results: Compared with memory subsets, naive subsets generally had larger estimated richness.

Genomic DNA of each subset was evenly split across several immunoSEQ plates. Using immunoSEQ multiplex PCR, the repertoire was profiled, and TCRdb retains in-frame clones only, with some absent. Found here are 2 million to 2.5 million clones, approximately 94% of them singletons; the top ten hold 0.9% to 1.4%. Terminally differentiated effector memory CD45RA+ cells were excluded from the naive CD8 cells, which were CD45RO-negative and positively selected for CCR7. Among the donors, all were Caucasian adults who lived in Nashville, Tennessee. The TCR was taken from a man aged 18 to 29 in good health. The sample was naive CD8+ T cells sorted from blood. The rearrangement joins TRBV7-6 to TRBJ2-1; D is uncertain. The CDR3 loop is CASSLVMSASSYNEQFF. The CDR3 DNA reads TGTGCCAGCAGCTTAGTAATGTCGGCGAGCTCCTACAATGAGCAGTTCTTC.